Listed below are T cell receptor beta chains from one sample, sequenced in a study of blood T cell repertoires in COVID-19. The protocol was immunoSEQ multiplex PCR, while the TCRdb copy is restricted to in-frame clones and leaves out a portion. The top ten clones hold 4.3% of a sample with hundreds of thousands of clones, roughly 89% of them seen once. The source material was peripheral blood. Receptors originate from a woman between 25 and 40 years old with acute or convalescent COVID-19. The CDR3 runs from the conserved cysteine through the conserved F or W. Fields, in order: CDR3 DNA, CDR3 protein, V gene, D gene, clone size, J gene. D genes are given only for firm matches. Size values are once, few and many counts, or a class for expanded clones, and some rows have none.

CDR3nt: TGTGCCAGCAGCTTGGCGACAGGGGTGCGCAATGAGCAGTTCTTC
CDR3aa: CASSLATGVRNEQFF
v_gene: TRBV5-4
d_gene: TRBD1
abundance: NA
j_gene: TRBJ2-1

CDR3nt: TGCGCCAGCAGTTGGAATCTCCGCGGGGGGAACACCGGGGAGCTGTTTTTT
CDR3aa: CASSWNLRGGNTGELFF
v_gene: TRBV10-1
d_gene: TRBD2
abundance: few
j_gene: TRBJ2-2

CDR3nt: TGTGCCAGCAGCCCCGCCAACAGCGGGGGACAAGAGACCCAGTACTTC
CDR3aa: CASSPANSGGQETQYF
v_gene: TRBV7-3
d_gene: TRBD2
abundance: NA
j_gene: TRBJ2-5

CDR3nt: TGCAGCGTCCCGACAGGGGGTGGCTACACCTTC
CDR3aa: CSVPTGGGYTF
v_gene: TRBV29-1
d_gene: TRBD1
abundance: NA
j_gene: TRBJ1-2

CDR3nt: TGTGCCAGCAGTTGGGGCTCGGAGACCCAGTACTTC
CDR3aa: CASSWGSETQYF
v_gene: TRBV6-5
d_gene: NA
abundance: NA
j_gene: TRBJ2-5

CDR3nt: TGCGCCAGCAGCCAAGATTTCGGGGTAGGAGAGCAGTTCTTC
CDR3aa: CASSQDFGVGEQFF
v_gene: TRBV4-1
d_gene: NA
abundance: NA
j_gene: TRBJ2-1

CDR3nt: TGTGCCAGCAGCTTAAGCCTAGTCGGTCCCCAGTACTTC
CDR3aa: CASSLSLVGPQYF
v_gene: TRBV7-3
d_gene: NA
abundance: NA
j_gene: TRBJ2-5

CDR3nt: TGCAGCGTCCCAGGGGGCGGTGGCTACACCTTC
CDR3aa: CSVPGGGGYTF
v_gene: TRBV29-1
d_gene: TRBD1
abundance: NA
j_gene: TRBJ1-2

CDR3nt: TGCGCCAGCCGACTCCAGACAGGCCAATACACAGATACGCAGTATTTT
CDR3aa: CASRLQTGQYTDTQYF
v_gene: TRBV5-1
d_gene: NA
abundance: NA
j_gene: TRBJ2-3

CDR3nt: TGCGCCAGCAGCATTGGACAGGGTCCAACGGGCGCAGATACGCAGTATTTT
CDR3aa: CASSIGQGPTGADTQYF
v_gene: TRBV5-1
d_gene: TRBD1
abundance: NA
j_gene: TRBJ2-3

CDR3nt: TGTGCCAGCAGCTTGGGCGGTGGCGGGGTCCAAGAGACCCAGTACTTC
CDR3aa: CASSLGGGGVQETQYF
v_gene: TRBV5-6
d_gene: NA
abundance: NA
j_gene: TRBJ2-5

CDR3nt: TGTGCCAGCAGCCGCCCGACAGAATCCCCAGTTCCTGAAGCTTTCTTT
CDR3aa: CASSRPTESPVPEAFF
v_gene: TRBV5-6
d_gene: NA
abundance: NA
j_gene: TRBJ1-1

CDR3nt: TGTGCCTGGAGTCAACGACTTCAATACAATGAGCAGTTCTTC
CDR3aa: CAWSQRLQYNEQFF
v_gene: TRBV30
d_gene: NA
abundance: NA
j_gene: TRBJ2-1

CDR3nt: TGTGCCAGCAGTGAAAGGCAGGGATTTGACTATGGCTACACCTTC
CDR3aa: CASSERQGFDYGYTF
v_gene: TRBV2
d_gene: NA
abundance: NA
j_gene: TRBJ1-2

CDR3nt: TGTGCCAGCAGTTGGGGAGGGAATGAGCAGTTCTTC
CDR3aa: CASSWGGNEQFF
v_gene: TRBV6-5
d_gene: TRBD2
abundance: NA
j_gene: TRBJ2-1

CDR3nt: TGTGCCAGCACCGGGTTGGGGAACACTGAAGCTTTCTTT
CDR3aa: CASTGLGNTEAFF
v_gene: TRBV6-5
d_gene: NA
abundance: NA
j_gene: TRBJ1-1

CDR3nt: TGTGCCACCAGTGATGCTAGCGGGTCAATCTACGAGCAGTACTTC
CDR3aa: CATSDASGSIYEQYF
v_gene: TRBV24-1
d_gene: TRBD2
abundance: NA
j_gene: TRBJ2-7

CDR3nt: TGTGCCAGCATGGCTCTGTCCACTGAAGCTTTCTTT
CDR3aa: CASMALSTEAFF
v_gene: TRBV12-3/TRBV12-4
d_gene: NA
abundance: NA
j_gene: TRBJ1-1

CDR3nt: TGTGCCAGCAGCTGGCCGGGACAAGATCAGCCCCAGCATTTT
CDR3aa: CASSWPGQDQPQHF
v_gene: TRBV7-9
d_gene: NA
abundance: NA
j_gene: TRBJ1-5

CDR3nt: TGTGCTAGTGGTTTCTGGGGGGGAAGGTACCAAGAGACCCAGTACTTC
CDR3aa: CASGFWGGRYQETQYF
v_gene: TRBV12-5
d_gene: TRBD2
abundance: NA
j_gene: TRBJ2-5

CDR3nt: TGCGCCAGCAGCCCTCACTGGGACACGGGTTCCGGAGCTTTCTTT
CDR3aa: CASSPHWDTGSGAFF
v_gene: TRBV5-1
d_gene: NA
abundance: NA
j_gene: TRBJ1-1

CDR3nt: TGTGCCAGCAGTTCGAGTTCCGCACCCCTCCACTTT
CDR3aa: CASSSSSAPLHF
v_gene: TRBV28
d_gene: NA
abundance: NA
j_gene: TRBJ1-6

CDR3nt: TGTGCCAGCAGCTACGGGCAGGCCGCCCCCCAGCATTTT
CDR3aa: CASSYGQAAPQHF
v_gene: TRBV6-5
d_gene: NA
abundance: NA
j_gene: TRBJ1-5

CDR3nt: TGTGCCAGCATCAGGGATGGTAATTCACCCCTCCACTTT
CDR3aa: CASIRDGNSPLHF
v_gene: TRBV2
d_gene: NA
abundance: NA
j_gene: TRBJ1-6

CDR3nt: TGTGCCAGCAGCTCTAAGGGGCTGGGTCGGACTGAAGCTTTCTTT
CDR3aa: CASSSKGLGRTEAFF
v_gene: TRBV11-2
d_gene: NA
abundance: NA
j_gene: TRBJ1-1

CDR3nt: TGTGCCATCAGTGAAGGGACAGGGAACGAGCAGTACTTC
CDR3aa: CAISEGTGNEQYF
v_gene: TRBV10-3
d_gene: TRBD1
abundance: NA
j_gene: TRBJ2-7

CDR3nt: TGTGCCAGCAGTTCAACCCCGGGAGGGAAAGCTTTCTTT
CDR3aa: CASSSTPGGKAFF
v_gene: TRBV5-6
d_gene: NA
abundance: NA
j_gene: TRBJ1-1

CDR3nt: TGTGCCAGCTCACCACGGACAGCCGAAAAACTGTTTTTT
CDR3aa: CASSPRTAEKLFF
v_gene: TRBV18
d_gene: NA
abundance: NA
j_gene: TRBJ1-4

CDR3nt: TGTGCCAGCCTGAGCTCCTACAATGAGCAGTTCTTC
CDR3aa: CASLSSYNEQFF
v_gene: TRBV28
d_gene: NA
abundance: NA
j_gene: TRBJ2-1

CDR3nt: TGTGCCAGCAGCTCAGGAGGGTGGAACACTGAAGCTTTCTTT
CDR3aa: CASSSGGWNTEAFF
v_gene: TRBV5-8
d_gene: NA
abundance: NA
j_gene: TRBJ1-1

CDR3nt: TGTGCCAGCAAGGCAGGGGGAAGTGAGCAGTACTTC
CDR3aa: CASKAGGSEQYF
v_gene: TRBV27
d_gene: TRBD1
abundance: few
j_gene: TRBJ2-7

CDR3nt: TGCGCCAGCAGCTTGTATGGGAAGGAGGAGGGAGCTTTCTTT
CDR3aa: CASSLYGKEEGAFF
v_gene: TRBV5-1
d_gene: NA
abundance: NA
j_gene: TRBJ1-1

CDR3nt: TGTGCCAGCAGCTCCGCGGGGGGCCGGGACACCGGGGAGCTGTTTTTT
CDR3aa: CASSSAGGRDTGELFF
v_gene: TRBV7-7
d_gene: TRBD2
abundance: once
j_gene: TRBJ2-2

CDR3nt: TGTGCCAGCAGTCCCTATACAAGGGGTTCCTACGAGCAGTACTTC
CDR3aa: CASSPYTRGSYEQYF
v_gene: TRBV27
d_gene: NA
abundance: NA
j_gene: TRBJ2-7

CDR3nt: TGTGCCACCAGCAGAGAGGGAGACAGGGGGCCCCATGAGCAGTTCTTC
CDR3aa: CATSREGDRGPHEQFF
v_gene: TRBV15
d_gene: TRBD1
abundance: NA
j_gene: TRBJ2-1

CDR3nt: TGCGCCAGCAGCTCCCGGAGCGGGGGGCACCAAGAGACCCAGTACTTC
CDR3aa: CASSSRSGGHQETQYF
v_gene: TRBV5-1
d_gene: TRBD2
abundance: NA
j_gene: TRBJ2-5

CDR3nt: TGTGCCAGCAGTGATCGGACAGGGGCCGGCTACACCTTC
CDR3aa: CASSDRTGAGYTF
v_gene: TRBV25-1
d_gene: TRBD1
abundance: NA
j_gene: TRBJ1-2

CDR3nt: TGCAGTGCTAGTAGCGAATATAGCAATCAGCCCCAGCATTTT
CDR3aa: CSASSEYSNQPQHF
v_gene: TRBV20-1
d_gene: NA
abundance: NA
j_gene: TRBJ1-5

CDR3nt: TGTGCCAGCAGTCCCGCAGGGGGGCCTGGAAACACCATATATTTT
CDR3aa: CASSPAGGPGNTIYF
v_gene: TRBV7-9
d_gene: TRBD1
abundance: NA
j_gene: TRBJ1-3

CDR3nt: TGCAGTGCTAGTGCCCAGGTTGACTATGGCTACACCTTC
CDR3aa: CSASAQVDYGYTF
v_gene: TRBV20-1
d_gene: NA
abundance: few
j_gene: TRBJ1-2

CDR3nt: TGTGCCAGCAGCCCACTACAGGGAACTGGAAACACCATATATTTT
CDR3aa: CASSPLQGTGNTIYF
v_gene: TRBV14
d_gene: NA
abundance: NA
j_gene: TRBJ1-3

CDR3nt: TGCGCCAGCAGCTTGGAGGGGTACTACGAGCAGTACTTC
CDR3aa: CASSLEGYYEQYF
v_gene: TRBV5-1
d_gene: NA
abundance: NA
j_gene: TRBJ2-7